This record covers a single T cell receptor (beta chain). Sequencing was performed with immunoSEQ multiplex PCR; in TCRdb, only in-frame clones are kept and a portion is missing. The table lists over 75,000 clones, around 94% of them singletons. This entry belongs to a study of OX40 agonist ivuxolimab in advanced cancers. Germline CDR1 reads MDHEN; CDR2 reads SYDVKM. This CDR3 has 18 residues. V was clipped by 3 bases and J by 7 bases; unmatched bases: 16. The chain is built from TRBV28 and TRBJ2-4; 9 nucleotides match TRBD1. The sequenced sample was CD4+ or CD8+ T cells sorted from blood, obtained in a trial of the OX40 agonist ivuxolimab. The clonotype comes from an adult with an advanced solid tumor such as melanoma, head and neck, liver or kidney cancer. The CDR3 bases are TGTGCCAGCAGTTTCACCGCCGTCGGACAGGGGCTTAGGAACATTCAGTACTTC. This sequence encodes CASSFTAVGQGLRNIQYF.